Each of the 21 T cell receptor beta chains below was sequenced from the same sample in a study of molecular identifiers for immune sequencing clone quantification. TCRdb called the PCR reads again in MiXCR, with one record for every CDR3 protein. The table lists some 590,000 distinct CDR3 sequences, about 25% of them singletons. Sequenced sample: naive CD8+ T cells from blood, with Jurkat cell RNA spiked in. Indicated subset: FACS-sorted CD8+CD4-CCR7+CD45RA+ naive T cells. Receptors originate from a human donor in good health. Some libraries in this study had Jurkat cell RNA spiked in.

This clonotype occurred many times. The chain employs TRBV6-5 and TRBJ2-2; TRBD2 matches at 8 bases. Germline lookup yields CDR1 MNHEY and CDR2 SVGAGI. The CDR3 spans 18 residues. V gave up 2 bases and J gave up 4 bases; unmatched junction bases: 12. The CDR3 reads CASSYGTSSLGITGELFF. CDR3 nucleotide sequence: TGTGCCAGCAGTTACGGGACTAGTTCTTTGGGTATCACCGGGGAGCTGTTTTTT.

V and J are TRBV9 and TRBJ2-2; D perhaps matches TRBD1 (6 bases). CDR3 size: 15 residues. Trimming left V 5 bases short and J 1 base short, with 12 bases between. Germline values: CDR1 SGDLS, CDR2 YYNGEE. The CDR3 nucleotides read TGTGCCAGCAGAACGGGACACCTGAACACCGGGGAGCTGTTTTTT. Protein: CASRTGHLNTGELFF. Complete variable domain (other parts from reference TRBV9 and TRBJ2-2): DSGVTQTPKHLITATGQRVTLRCSPRSGDLSVYWYQQSLDQGLQFLIQYYNGEERAKGNILERFSAQQFPDLHSELNLSSLELGDSALYFCASRTGHLNTGELFFGEGSRLTVL.

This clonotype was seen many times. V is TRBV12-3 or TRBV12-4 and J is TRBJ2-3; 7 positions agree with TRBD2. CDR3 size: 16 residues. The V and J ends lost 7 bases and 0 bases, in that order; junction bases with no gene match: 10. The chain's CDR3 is CASKTGDYPSTDTQYF. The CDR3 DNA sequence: TGTGCCAGCAAGACCGGGGACTATCCTAGCACAGATACGCAGTATTTT.

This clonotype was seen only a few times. CDR3 residues: CASRNRVNTEAFF. CDR3 nucleotide sequence: TGTGCCAGCAGGAACAGGGTGAACACTGAAGCTTTCTTT. The V gene is TRBV27, the J gene TRBJ1-1, with a tentative D call TRBD1 (6 bases). The ends were cut back, 6 bases at V and 0 bases at J, with 8 bases in the middle. The CDR3 sequence is 13 residues long. The germline CDR1 and CDR2 sequences are MNHEY and SMNVEV (reference sequence).

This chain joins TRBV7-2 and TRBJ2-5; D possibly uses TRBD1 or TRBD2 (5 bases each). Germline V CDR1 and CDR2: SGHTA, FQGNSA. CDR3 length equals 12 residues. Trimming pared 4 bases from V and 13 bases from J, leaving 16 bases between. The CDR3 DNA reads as TGTGCCAGCAGCTCCCCGGCCGGGGCCCCGTACTTC. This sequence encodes CASSSPAGAPYF.

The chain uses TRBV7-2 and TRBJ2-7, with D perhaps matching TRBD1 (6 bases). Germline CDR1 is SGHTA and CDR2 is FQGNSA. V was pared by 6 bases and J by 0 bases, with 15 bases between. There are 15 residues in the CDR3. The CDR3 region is CASSQRQAYSYEQYF. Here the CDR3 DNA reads TGTGCCAGCAGTCAAAGACAGGCCTACTCCTACGAGCAGTACTTC. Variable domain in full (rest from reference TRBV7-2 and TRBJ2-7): GAGVSQSPSNKVTEKGKDVELRCDPISGHTALYWYRQSLGQGLEFLIYFQGNSAPDKSGLPSDRFSAERTGGSVSTLTIQRTQQEDSAVYLCASSQRQAYSYEQYFGPGTRLTVT.

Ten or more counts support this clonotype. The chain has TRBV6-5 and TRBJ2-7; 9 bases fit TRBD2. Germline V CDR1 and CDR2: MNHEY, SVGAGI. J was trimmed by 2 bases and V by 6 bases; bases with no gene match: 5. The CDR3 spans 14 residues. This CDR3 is CASRTGGGAYEQYF. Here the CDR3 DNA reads TGTGCCAGCAGAACGGGCGGGGGGGCCTACGAGCAGTACTTC.

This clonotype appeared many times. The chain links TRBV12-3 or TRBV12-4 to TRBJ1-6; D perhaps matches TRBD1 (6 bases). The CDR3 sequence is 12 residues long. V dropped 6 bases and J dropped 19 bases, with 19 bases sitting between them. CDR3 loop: CASSPFRGQIHF. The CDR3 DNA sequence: TGTGCCAGCAGCCCTTTCCGGGGGCAAATTCACTTT.

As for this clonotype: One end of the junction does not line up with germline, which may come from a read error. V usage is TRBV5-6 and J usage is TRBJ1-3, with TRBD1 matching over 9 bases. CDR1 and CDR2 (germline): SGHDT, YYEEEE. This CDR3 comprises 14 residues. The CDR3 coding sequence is TGTGCCAGCAGCTCCGGGACAGGGAGAAACGCCATATATTTT. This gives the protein CASSSGTGRNAIYF.

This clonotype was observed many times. The CDR3 here is CASSQGSLPGTDTQYF. DNA for the CDR3: TGTGCCAGCAGCCAAGGGTCACTACCGGGCACAGATACGCAGTATTTT. V gene TRBV4-2 combines with J gene TRBJ2-3; D is uncertain. CDR1 and CDR2 from the germline V gene are LGHNA and YNFKEQ. This CDR3 comprises 16 residues. The ends were cut back, 1 base at V and 1 base at J, with 12 bases in the middle.

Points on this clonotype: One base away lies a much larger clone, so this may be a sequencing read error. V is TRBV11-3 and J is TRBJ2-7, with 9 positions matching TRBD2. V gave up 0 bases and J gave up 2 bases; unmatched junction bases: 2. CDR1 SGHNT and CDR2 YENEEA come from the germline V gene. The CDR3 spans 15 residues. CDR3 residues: CASSLDPSGAYEQYF. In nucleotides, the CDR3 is TGTGCCAGCAGCTTAGATCCTAGCGGGGCCTACGAGCAGTACTTC. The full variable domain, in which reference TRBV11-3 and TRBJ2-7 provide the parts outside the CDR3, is EAGVVQSPRYKIIEKKQPVAFWCNPISGHNTLYWYLQNLGQGPELLIRYENEEAVDDSQLPKDRFSAERLKGVDSTLKIQPAELGDSAVYLCASSLDPSGAYEQYFGPGTRLTVT.

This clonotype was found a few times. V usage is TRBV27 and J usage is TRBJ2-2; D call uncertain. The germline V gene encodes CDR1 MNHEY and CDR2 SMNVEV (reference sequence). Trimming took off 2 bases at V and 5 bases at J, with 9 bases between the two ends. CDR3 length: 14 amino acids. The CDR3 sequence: CASSLGPFTGELFF. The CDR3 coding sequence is TGTGCCAGCAGTTTAGGACCGTTTACCGGGGAGCTGTTTTTT.

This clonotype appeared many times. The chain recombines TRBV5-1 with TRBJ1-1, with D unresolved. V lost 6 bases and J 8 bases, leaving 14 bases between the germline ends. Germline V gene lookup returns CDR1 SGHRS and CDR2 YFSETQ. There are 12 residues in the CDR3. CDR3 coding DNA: TGCGCCAGCACACACACGGCGGGAGAAGCTTTCTTT. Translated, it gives CASTHTAGEAFF.

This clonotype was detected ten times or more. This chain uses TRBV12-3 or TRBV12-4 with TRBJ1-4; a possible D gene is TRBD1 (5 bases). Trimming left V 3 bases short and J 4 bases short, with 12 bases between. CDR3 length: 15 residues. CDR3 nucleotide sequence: TGTGCCAGCAGTTTCCGGGACGGTATTAATGAAAAACTGTTTTTT. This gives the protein CASSFRDGINEKLFF.

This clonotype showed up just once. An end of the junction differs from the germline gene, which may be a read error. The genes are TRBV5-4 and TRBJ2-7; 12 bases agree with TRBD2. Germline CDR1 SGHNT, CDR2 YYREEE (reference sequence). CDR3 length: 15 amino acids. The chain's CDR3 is CANSSLAGGVNEQYF. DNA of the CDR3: TGTGCCAACAGCTCACTAGCGGGGGGCGTCAACGAGCAGTACTTC.

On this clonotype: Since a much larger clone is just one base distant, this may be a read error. Written as DNA, the CDR3 is TGTGCCAGCAGCCCCCCGGGACGGCGCTTCATGAACACTGAAGCTTTCTTT. Translated: CASSPPGRRFMNTEAFF. V usage is TRBV13 and J usage is TRBJ1-1; maybe TRBD1 (5 bases). Trimming took off 5 bases at V and 0 bases at J, with 19 bases between the two ends. Germline assignment: CDR1 PRHDT and CDR2 FYEKMQ (reference sequence). CDR3 length: 17 residues.

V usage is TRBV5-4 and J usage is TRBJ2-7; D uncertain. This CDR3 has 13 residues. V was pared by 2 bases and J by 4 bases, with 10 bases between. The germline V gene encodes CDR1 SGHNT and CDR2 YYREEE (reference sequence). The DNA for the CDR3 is TGTGCCAGCAGCTTAATTCTGGGGTACGAGCAGTACTTC. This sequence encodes CASSLILGYEQYF.

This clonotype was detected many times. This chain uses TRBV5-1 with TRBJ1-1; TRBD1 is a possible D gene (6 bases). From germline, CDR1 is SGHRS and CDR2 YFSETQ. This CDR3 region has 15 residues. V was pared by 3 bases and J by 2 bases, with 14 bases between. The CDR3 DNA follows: TGCGCCAGCAGCTCTACGACAGGCCTCAACACTGAAGCTTTCTTT. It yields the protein CASSSTTGLNTEAFF.

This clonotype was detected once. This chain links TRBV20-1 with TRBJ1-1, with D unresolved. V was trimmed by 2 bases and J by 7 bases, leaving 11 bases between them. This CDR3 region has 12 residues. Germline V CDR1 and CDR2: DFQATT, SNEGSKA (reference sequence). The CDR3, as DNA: TGCAGTGCTAGAAACGTCCAGAGTGAAGCTTTCTTT. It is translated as CSARNVQSEAFF.

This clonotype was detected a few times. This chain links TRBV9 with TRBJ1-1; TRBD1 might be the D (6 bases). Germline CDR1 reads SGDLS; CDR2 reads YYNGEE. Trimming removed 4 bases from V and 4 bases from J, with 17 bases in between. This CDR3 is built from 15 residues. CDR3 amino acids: CASSSNPGTSTEAFF. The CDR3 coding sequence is TGTGCCAGCAGCTCCAACCCCGGGACAAGCACTGAAGCTTTCTTT.

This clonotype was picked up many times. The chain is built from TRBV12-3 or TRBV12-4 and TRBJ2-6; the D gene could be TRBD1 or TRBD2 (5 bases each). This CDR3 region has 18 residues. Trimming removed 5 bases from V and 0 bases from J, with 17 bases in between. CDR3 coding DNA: TGTGCCAGCAGTCCCCGGACGGGGACGATCTCTGGGGCCAACGTCCTGACTTTC. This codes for CASSPRTGTISGANVLTF.